This entry lists 15 T cell receptor beta chains sequenced from one sample in a study of PD-1 blockade in classical Hodgkin lymphoma. Data came from immunoSEQ multiplex PCR; TCRdb stores just in-frame clones and leaves some out. The table has around 19,000 clones, 73% seen once. Relapse after autologous stem cell transplantation occurred in every patient, and brentuximab vedotin exposure varied. The sequencing used peripheral blood mononuclear cells (PBMCs), collected before the second cycle of nivolumab. Source of these receptors: a human donor with classical Hodgkin lymphoma.

The chain links TRBV21-1 to TRBJ2-1; no check of the table's D call, TRBD2, against the DNA was made. TRBV21-1 is annotated as a pseudogene. The CDR3 consists of 14 residues. As DNA, the CDR3 is TGTGCCAGCAGCCCACGAAGGCGGGAGCTTGAGCAGTTCTTC. As protein: CASSPRRRELEQFF.

This chain connects TRBV5-4 to TRBJ1-1; a possible D gene is TRBD1 (5 bases). The CDR3 length is 14 residues. With 4 bases removed from V and 4 bases from J, the gap between germline ends came to 14 bases. Germline loops: CDR1 SGHNT, CDR2 YYREEE (reference sequence). The CDR3 loop is CASSPQGVGTEAFF. In nucleotides, the CDR3 is TGTGCCAGCAGCCCGCAGGGAGTTGGCACTGAAGCTTTCTTT.

This sequence joins TRBV5-4 and TRBJ1-5; D remains unclear. The CDR3 sequence is 14 residues long. The V end lost 0 bases, the J end lost 5 bases, and 9 bases lay between the germline ends. Germline CDR1 SGHNT, CDR2 YYREEE (reference sequence). For the CDR3, the DNA is TGTGCCAGCAGCTTGGCGGGGTCCGATCAGCCCCAGCATTTT. It is translated as CASSLAGSDQPQHF. Supplemented by reference TRBV5-4 and TRBJ1-5, the full variable domain reads ETGVTQSPTHLIKTRGQQVTLRCSSQSGHNTVSWYQQALGQGPQFIFQYYREEENGRGNFPPRFSGLQFPNYSSELNVNALELDDSALYLCASSLAGSDQPQHFGDGTRLSIL.

The chain recombines TRBV2 with TRBJ1-1, with 8 nucleotides matching TRBD1. Trimming removed 6 bases from V and 6 bases from J; junction bases left unmatched: 9. This CDR3 is 14 amino acids long. Germline V CDR1 and CDR2: SNHLY, FYNNEI. DNA of the CDR3: TGTGCCAGCAGAACGGACAGGGAAGGGTCTGAAGCTTTCTTT. This gives the protein CASRTDREGSEAFF.

This clone was counted only a few times. This chain joins TRBV5-1 and TRBJ1-1; no clear D. CDR1 SGHRS and CDR2 YFSETQ come from the germline V gene. The CDR3 covers 16 residues. V lost 0 bases and J lost 0, with 12 bases in between. CDR3 region: CASSLVAGPMNTEAFF. CDR3 in DNA: TGCGCCAGCAGCTTGGTGGCAGGCCCAATGAACACTGAAGCTTTCTTT.

The chain is built from TRBV5-1 and TRBJ2-7; D tentatively fits TRBD1 or TRBD2 (5 bases each). The CDR3 loop spans 15 amino acids. V gave up 3 bases and J gave up 6 bases, with 19 bases separating them. From germline, CDR1 is SGHRS and CDR2 YFSETQ. Here the CDR3 reads CASSSRPGPEGEQYF. The DNA of the CDR3 is TGCGCCAGCAGCTCTCGCCCAGGGCCTGAGGGCGAGCAGTACTTC.

The V and J genes are TRBV6-1 and TRBJ1-4, with 7 bases fitting TRBD1. Germline CDR1 reads MNHNS; CDR2 reads SASEGT. V was clipped by 7 bases and J by 7 bases; unmatched bases: 12. The CDR3 length is 15 residues. As DNA, the CDR3 is TGTGCCAGCAAAGAGAGAGGGGGCCAAACTGAAAAACTGTTTTTT. Its translation is CASKERGGQTEKLFF.

The chain recombines TRBV14 with TRBJ2-7; TRBD2 aligns across 8 bases. The CDR3 consists of 15 residues. Germline CDR1 SGHDN, CDR2 FVKESK. Trimming took 0 bases from V and 12 from J; bases not matched to a gene: 13. The CDR3 here is CASSQDPLLAGWPYF. In DNA form, the CDR3 reads TGTGCCAGCAGCCAAGATCCCCTATTAGCGGGATGGCCGTACTTC. The full variable domain, completed using reference TRBV14 and TRBJ2-7, is EAGVTQFPSHSVIEKGQTVTLRCDPISGHDNLYWYRRVMGKEIKFLLHFVKESKQDESGMPNNRFLAERTGGTYSTLKVQPAELEDSGVYFCASSQDPLLAGWPYFGPGTRLTVT.

The chain joins TRBV5-1 to TRBJ2-3; no definite D call. Germline CDR1 is SGHRS and CDR2 is YFSETQ. V gave up 5 bases and J gave up 2 bases, with 15 bases separating them. This CDR3 region has 15 residues. The DNA for the CDR3 is TGCGCCAGCAGGAGAGGAGACCCGTACACAGATACGCAGTATTTT. It specifies CASRRGDPYTDTQYF.

The gene calls are TRBV19 and TRBJ2-3; no clear D. The V end was cut by 4 bases, the J end by 2 bases, with 16 bases between. The CDR3 covers 16 residues. From germline, CDR1 is LNHDA and CDR2 SQIVND (reference sequence). This CDR3 reads CASSSWTSFNTDTQYF. DNA for the CDR3: TGTGCCAGTAGTAGTTGGACCTCTTTCAACACAGATACGCAGTATTTT.

The chain has TRBV18 and TRBJ1-5; D perhaps matches TRBD1 (5 bases). Germline loops: CDR1 KGHSH, CDR2 LQKENI. V was shortened by 1 base and J by 2 bases, with 6 bases between the two germline ends. The CDR3 has 14 amino acids. This chain's CDR3 is CASSPLTGNQPQHF. In DNA form, the CDR3 reads TGTGCCAGCTCACCACTGACAGGCAATCAGCCCCAGCATTTT.

The chain combines TRBV10-1 with TRBJ2-3; D call uncertain. Germline CDR1 and CDR2: WNHNN and SYGVQD (reference sequence). This CDR3 contains 12 residues. V was trimmed by 4 bases and J by 6 bases, leaving 8 bases between them. The CDR3 nucleotides are TGCGCCAGCAGTGCGACCGTGGATACGCAGTATTTT. It encodes CASSATVDTQYF.

The chain links TRBV19 to TRBJ1-5; 9 nucleotides match TRBD1. V was pared by 4 bases and J by 4 bases, with 5 bases of the junction left unmatched. Germline V lookup: CDR1 LNHDA, CDR2 SQIVND (reference sequence). CDR3 size: 15 residues. The CDR3 spells CASSTRDRVNQPQHF. The CDR3, as DNA: TGTGCCAGTAGTACCAGGGACAGGGTAAATCAGCCCCAGCATTTT.

The V gene is TRBV6-6, the J gene TRBJ2-4; TRBD1 matches at 7 bases. The V gene's germline CDR1 is MNHNY and CDR2 SVGAGI (reference sequence). The CDR3 has 13 residues. Germline trimming cut 8 bases from V and 10 bases from J; bases unmatched to any gene: 11. CDR3 protein: CASGFPGQKIQYF. CDR3 in DNA: TGTGCCAGCGGGTTCCCGGGACAGAAGATTCAGTACTTC.

The chain has TRBV9 and TRBJ2-1; 15 nucleotides agree with TRBD2. CDR1 SGDLS and CDR2 YYNGEE come from the germline V gene. With V trimmed by 3 bases and J by 8 bases, 12 bases remained unmatched. CDR3 size: 18 residues. The CDR3 sequence: CASSAGLAGGPGGDEQFF. In DNA form, the CDR3 reads TGTGCCAGCAGCGCTGGACTAGCGGGAGGGCCTGGGGGGGATGAGCAGTTCTTC.